A selection of T cell receptor beta chains follows, all from one sample in a study of T cell changes during pregnancy in multiple sclerosis. Using immunoSEQ multiplex PCR, the repertoire was profiled, and TCRdb retains in-frame clones only, with some absent. Among about 51,000 clones, 93% were seen once, and the ten largest hold around 1.9%. The sequenced sample was peripheral blood, obtained in the second trimester of pregnancy. The receptor set was obtained from a female donor with multiple sclerosis, enrolled in a pregnancy study. Each CDR3 is given with its conserved first and last residue. The D gene is left open where the match is weak. The size entry is marked missing in some rows and otherwise reads once, few, many or a size class.

abundance	v_gene	j_gene	d_gene	CDR3aa	CDR3nt
-	TRBV5-6	TRBJ2-7	TRBD2	CASSSPGLAGGGGEQYF	TGTGCCAGCAGCAGCCCCGGACTAGCGGGAGGGGGTGGGGAGCAGTACTTC
-	TRBV19	TRBJ1-4	TRBD1	CASSSTGAYNEKLFF	TGTGCCAGTAGTTCTACAGGGGCGTATAATGAAAAACTGTTTTTT
-	TRBV19	TRBJ1-1	-	CASTQAGRTEAFF	TGTGCCAGTACGCAGGCAGGTCGGACTGAAGCTTTCTTT
-	TRBV11-3	TRBJ2-1	TRBD2	CASSLDMSSGTYNEQFF	TGTGCCAGCAGCTTAGATATGTCTAGCGGAACATACAATGAGCAGTTCTTC
-	TRBV7-2	TRBJ2-2	TRBD1	CASSLTGGTGELFF	TGTGCCAGCAGCTTAACAGGGGGCACCGGGGAGCTGTTTTTT
-	TRBV6-6	TRBJ2-3	-	CASRRPGGPDTQYF	TGTGCCAGCAGACGGCCCGGAGGCCCAGATACGCAGTATTTT
-	TRBV11-2	TRBJ1-1	-	CASSWDIWRTNTEAFF	TGTGCCAGCAGCTGGGACATCTGGCGAACGAACACTGAAGCTTTCTTT
-	TRBV27	TRBJ2-1	TRBD2	CASSLEGLSGRAVNEQFF	TGTGCCAGCAGTCTCGAGGGTCTCAGCGGGAGGGCCGTAAATGAGCAGTTCTTC
-	TRBV19	TRBJ1-4	TRBD1	CASTPRGRGRSTNEKLFF	TGTGCCAGTACCCCGAGGGGCAGGGGGAGGTCAACTAATGAAAAACTGTTTTTT
-	TRBV11-3	TRBJ2-3	-	CASSIQGGDTQYF	TGTGCCAGCAGCATACAGGGAGGGGATACGCAGTATTTT
medium-sized	TRBV4-2	TRBJ2-1	TRBD2	CASSQDRMWDYIYNEQFF	TGTGCCAGCAGCCAAGATAGAATGTGGGACTACATATACAATGAGCAGTTCTTC
-	TRBV7-2	TRBJ2-3	-	CASSFGLLTQYF	TGTGCCAGCAGCTTCGGACTGCTTACGCAGTATTTT
-	TRBV28	TRBJ2-7	-	CASSGERGYEQYF	TGTGCCAGCAGTGGTGAAAGAGGCTACGAGCAGTACTTC
-	TRBV7-2	TRBJ2-5	-	CASSLGPVEEETQYF	TGTGCCAGCAGCTTAGGGCCGGTGGAGGAAGAGACCCAGTACTTC
-	TRBV6-5	TRBJ2-5	-	CASSSSGVKTQYF	TGTGCCAGCAGTTCGTCGGGAGTAAAGACCCAGTACTTC
-	TRBV10-3	TRBJ2-1	TRBD2	CAISEPLSGMGDEQFF	TGTGCCATCAGTGAGCCTTTAAGCGGGATGGGCGATGAGCAGTTCTTC
-	TRBV4-3	TRBJ2-2	-	CASSQDWPAGNTGELFF	TGCGCCAGCAGCCAAGATTGGCCAGCGGGGAACACCGGGGAGCTGTTTTTT
-	TRBV15	TRBJ2-7	TRBD1	CATSRETGPEQYF	TGTGCCACCAGCAGAGAGACAGGGCCCGAGCAGTACTTC
-	TRBV7-2	TRBJ2-5	TRBD2	CASSLSRLAGGPGETQYF	TGTGCCAGCAGCCTTAGTAGGCTAGCGGGAGGGCCAGGAGAGACCCAGTACTTC
-	TRBV7-9	TRBJ2-5	-	CASSLRGTQETQYF	TGTGCCAGCAGCTTACGCGGGACCCAAGAGACCCAGTACTTC
-	TRBV6-5	TRBJ1-2	TRBD1	CASRTGVRYGYTF	TGTGCCAGCAGAACAGGGGTTCGGTATGGCTACACCTTC
-	TRBV25-1	TRBJ2-1	TRBD2	CNHSGSKDEQFF	TGTAACCATAGCGGGAGTAAGGATGAGCAGTTCTTC
-	TRBV2	TRBJ2-4	TRBD2	CASSDDQTSGRWADIQYF	TGTGCCAGCAGTGACGACCAGACTAGCGGGAGATGGGCGGACATTCAGTACTTC
-	TRBV20-1	TRBJ2-4	-	CSATGDIQYF	TGCAGTGCTACCGGGGACATTCAGTACTTC
-	TRBV19	TRBJ1-3	-	CASSRKQGSYTIYF	TGTGCCAGTAGCAGAAAACAGGGATCGTACACCATATATTTT
-	TRBV9	TRBJ2-1	-	CASSGIPGTTYNEQFF	TGTGCCAGCAGCGGGATTCCGGGAACCACCTACAATGAGCAGTTCTTC
-	TRBV12-5	TRBJ2-5	TRBD2	CASGLFLAGGETQYF	TGTGCTAGTGGTTTATTTCTAGCGGGAGGGGAGACCCAGTACTTC
-	TRBV2	TRBJ2-1	TRBD2	CASSGAGGSYNEQFF	TGTGCCAGCAGTGGAGCGGGAGGCTCCTACAATGAGCAGTTCTTC